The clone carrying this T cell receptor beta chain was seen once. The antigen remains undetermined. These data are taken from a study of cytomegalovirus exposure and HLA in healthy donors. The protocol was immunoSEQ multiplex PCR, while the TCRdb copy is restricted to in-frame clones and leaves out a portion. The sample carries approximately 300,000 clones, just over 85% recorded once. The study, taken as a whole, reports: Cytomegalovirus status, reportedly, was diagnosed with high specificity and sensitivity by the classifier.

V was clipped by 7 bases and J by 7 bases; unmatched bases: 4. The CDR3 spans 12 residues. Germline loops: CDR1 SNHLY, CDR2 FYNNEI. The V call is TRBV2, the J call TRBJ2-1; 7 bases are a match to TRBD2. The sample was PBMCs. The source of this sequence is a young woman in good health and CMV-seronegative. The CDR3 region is CASTLAFNEQFF. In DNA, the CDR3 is TGTGCCAGCACACTAGCGTTTAATGAGCAGTTCTTC.